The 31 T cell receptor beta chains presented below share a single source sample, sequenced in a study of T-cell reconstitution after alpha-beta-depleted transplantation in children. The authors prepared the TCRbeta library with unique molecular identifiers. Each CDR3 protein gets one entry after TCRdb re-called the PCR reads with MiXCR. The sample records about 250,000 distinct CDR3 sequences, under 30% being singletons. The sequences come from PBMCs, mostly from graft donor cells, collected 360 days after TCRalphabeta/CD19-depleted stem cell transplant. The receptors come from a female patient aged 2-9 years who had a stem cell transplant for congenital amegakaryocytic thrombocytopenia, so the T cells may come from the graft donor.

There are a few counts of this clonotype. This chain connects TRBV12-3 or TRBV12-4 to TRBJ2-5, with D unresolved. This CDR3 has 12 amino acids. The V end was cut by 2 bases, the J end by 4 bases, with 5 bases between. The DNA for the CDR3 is TGTGCCAGCAGTTTAATGGGAGAGACCCAGTACTTC. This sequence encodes CASSLMGETQYF.

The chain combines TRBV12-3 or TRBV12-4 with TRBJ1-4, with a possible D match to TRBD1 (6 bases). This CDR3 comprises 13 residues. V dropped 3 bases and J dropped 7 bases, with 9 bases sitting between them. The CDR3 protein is CASSFMGAEKLFF. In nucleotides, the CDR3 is TGTGCCAGCAGTTTTATGGGGGCTGAAAAACTGTTTTTT.

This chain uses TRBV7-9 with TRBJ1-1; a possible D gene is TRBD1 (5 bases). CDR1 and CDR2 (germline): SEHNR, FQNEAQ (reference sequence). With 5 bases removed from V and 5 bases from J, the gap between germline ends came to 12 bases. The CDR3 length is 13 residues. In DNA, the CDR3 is TGTGCCAGCAGCCTCGAACGGGGGACTGAAGCTTTCTTT. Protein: CASSLERGTEAFF.

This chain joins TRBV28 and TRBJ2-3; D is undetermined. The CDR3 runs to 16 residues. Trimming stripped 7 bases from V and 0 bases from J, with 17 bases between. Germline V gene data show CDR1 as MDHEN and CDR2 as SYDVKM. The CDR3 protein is CASKRLFRSSTDTQYF. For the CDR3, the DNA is TGTGCCAGCAAAAGGTTGTTTCGGAGTAGCACAGATACGCAGTATTTT.

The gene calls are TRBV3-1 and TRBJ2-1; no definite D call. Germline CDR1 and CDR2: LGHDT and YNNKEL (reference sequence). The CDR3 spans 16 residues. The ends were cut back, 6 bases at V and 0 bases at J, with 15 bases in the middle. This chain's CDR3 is CASSQTSLSSYNEQFF. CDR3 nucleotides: TGTGCCAGCAGTCAGACCTCCCTGAGCTCCTACAATGAGCAGTTCTTC.

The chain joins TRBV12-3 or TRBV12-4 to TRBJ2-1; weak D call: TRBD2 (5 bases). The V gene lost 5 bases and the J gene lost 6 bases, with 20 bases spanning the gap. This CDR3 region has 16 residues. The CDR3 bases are TGTGCCAGCAGTCTATACGTTGTCGCGGGCTCCAATGAGCAGTTCTTC. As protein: CASSLYVVAGSNEQFF.

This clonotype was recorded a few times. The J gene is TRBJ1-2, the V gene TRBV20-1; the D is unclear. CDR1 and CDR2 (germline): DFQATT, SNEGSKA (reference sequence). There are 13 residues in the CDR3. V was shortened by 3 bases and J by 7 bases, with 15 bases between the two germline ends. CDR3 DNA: TGCAGTGCTAGTTTGGGGTTTGGAGGTGGCTACACCTTC. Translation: CSASLGFGGGYTF.

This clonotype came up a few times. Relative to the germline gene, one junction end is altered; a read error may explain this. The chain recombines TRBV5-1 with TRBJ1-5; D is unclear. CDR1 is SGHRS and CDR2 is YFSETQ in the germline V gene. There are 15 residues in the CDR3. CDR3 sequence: CASSLGVYQNHPQHF. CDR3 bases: TGCGCCAGCAGCTTGGGTGTGTATCAAAATCACCCCCAGCATTTT.

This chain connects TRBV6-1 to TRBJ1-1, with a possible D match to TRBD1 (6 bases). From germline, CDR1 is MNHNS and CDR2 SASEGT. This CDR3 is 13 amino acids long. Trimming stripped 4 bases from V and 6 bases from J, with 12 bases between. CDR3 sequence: CASSGQGFAEAFF. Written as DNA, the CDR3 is TGTGCCAGCAGTGGCCAGGGGTTCGCTGAAGCTTTCTTT.

CDR3 sequence reads: CASRSTGENTEAFF. The CDR3 DNA sequence: TGTGCCAGCAGATCCACAGGGGAGAACACTGAAGCTTTCTTT. The V and J genes are TRBV5-6 and TRBJ1-1; 7 bases agree with TRBD1. This CDR3 is 14 amino acids long. CDR1 is SGHDT, CDR2 YYEEEE, per germline. Germline trimming cut 5 bases from V and 1 base from J; bases unmatched to any gene: 5.

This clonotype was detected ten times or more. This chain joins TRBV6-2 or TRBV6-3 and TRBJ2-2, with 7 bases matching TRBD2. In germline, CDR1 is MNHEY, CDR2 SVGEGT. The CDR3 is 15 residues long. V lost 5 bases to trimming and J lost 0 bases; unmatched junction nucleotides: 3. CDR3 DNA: TGTGCCAGCAGTCTAGCGGTATCGAACACCGGGGAGCTGTTTTTT. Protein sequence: CASSLAVSNTGELFF.

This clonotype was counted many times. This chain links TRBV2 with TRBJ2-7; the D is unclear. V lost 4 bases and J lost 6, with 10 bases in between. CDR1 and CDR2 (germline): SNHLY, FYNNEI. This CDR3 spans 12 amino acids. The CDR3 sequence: CASSVNGREQYF. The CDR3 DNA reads TGTGCCAGCAGTGTCAACGGCCGCGAGCAGTACTTC.

CDR3 amino acids: CASSQALYNSPLHF. CDR3 DNA sequence: TGTGCCAGCAGCCAGGCACTCTATAATTCACCCCTCCACTTT. The V call is TRBV4-2, the J call TRBJ1-6; no clear D. CDR3 size: 14 residues. Germline CDR1 LGHNA, CDR2 YNFKEQ. Trimming left V 3 bases short and J 3 bases short, with 6 bases between.

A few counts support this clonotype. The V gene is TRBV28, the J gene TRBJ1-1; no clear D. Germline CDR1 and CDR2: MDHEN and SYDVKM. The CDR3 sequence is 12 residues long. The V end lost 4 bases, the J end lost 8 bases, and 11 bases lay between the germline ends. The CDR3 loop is CASSSLGTEAFF. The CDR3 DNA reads TGTGCCAGCAGTTCGCTGGGTACCGAAGCTTTCTTT.

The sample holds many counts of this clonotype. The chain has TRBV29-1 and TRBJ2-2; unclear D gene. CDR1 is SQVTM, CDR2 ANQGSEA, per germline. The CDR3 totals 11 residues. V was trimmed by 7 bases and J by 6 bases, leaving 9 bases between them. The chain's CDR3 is CSGLVSGELFF. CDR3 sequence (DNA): TGCAGCGGGTTAGTGTCCGGGGAGCTGTTTTTT.

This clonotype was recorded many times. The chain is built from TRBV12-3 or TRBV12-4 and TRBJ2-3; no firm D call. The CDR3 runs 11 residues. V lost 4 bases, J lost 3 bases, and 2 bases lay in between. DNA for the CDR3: TGTGCCAGCAGTTCTACAGATACGCAGTATTTT. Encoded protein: CASSSTDTQYF.

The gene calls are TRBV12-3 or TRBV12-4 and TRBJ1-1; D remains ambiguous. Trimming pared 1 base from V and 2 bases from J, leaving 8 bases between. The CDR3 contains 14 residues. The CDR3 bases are TGTGCCAGCAGTTTAGGGACTCCTAACACTGAAGCTTTCTTT. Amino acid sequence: CASSLGTPNTEAFF.

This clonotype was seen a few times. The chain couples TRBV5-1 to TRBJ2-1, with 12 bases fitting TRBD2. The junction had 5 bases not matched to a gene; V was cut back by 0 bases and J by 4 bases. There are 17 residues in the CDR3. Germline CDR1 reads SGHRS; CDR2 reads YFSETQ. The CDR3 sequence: CASSLDTSGGRYNEQFF. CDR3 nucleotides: TGCGCCAGCAGCTTGGACACTAGCGGGGGGCGGTACAATGAGCAGTTCTTC. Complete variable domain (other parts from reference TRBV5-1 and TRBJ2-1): KAGVTQTPRYLIKTRGQQVTLSCSPISGHRSVSWYQQTPGQGLQFLFEYFSETQRNKGNFPGRFSGRQFSNSRSEMNVSTLELGDSALYLCASSLDTSGGRYNEQFFGPGTRLTVL.

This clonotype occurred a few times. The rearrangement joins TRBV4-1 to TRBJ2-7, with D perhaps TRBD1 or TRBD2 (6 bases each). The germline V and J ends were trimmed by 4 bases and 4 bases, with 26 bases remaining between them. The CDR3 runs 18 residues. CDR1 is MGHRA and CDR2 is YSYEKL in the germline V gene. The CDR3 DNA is TGCGCCAGCAGCCCTCTTGCCGGGGGCGTATCCTTTTCATACGAGCAGTACTTC. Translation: CASSPLAGGVSFSYEQYF.

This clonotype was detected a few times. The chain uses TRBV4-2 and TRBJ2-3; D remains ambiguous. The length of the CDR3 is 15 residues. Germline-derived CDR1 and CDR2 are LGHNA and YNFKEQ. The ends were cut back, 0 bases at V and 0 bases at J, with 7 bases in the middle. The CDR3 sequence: CASSQESGSTDTQYF. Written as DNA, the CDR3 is TGTGCCAGCAGCCAAGAATCGGGTAGCACAGATACGCAGTATTTT.

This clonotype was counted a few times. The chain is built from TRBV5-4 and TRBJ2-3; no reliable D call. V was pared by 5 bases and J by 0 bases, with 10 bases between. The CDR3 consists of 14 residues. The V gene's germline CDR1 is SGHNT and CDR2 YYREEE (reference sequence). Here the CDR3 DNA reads TGTGCCAGCAGGCCTGGACGTAGCACAGATACGCAGTATTTT. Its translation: CASRPGRSTDTQYF.

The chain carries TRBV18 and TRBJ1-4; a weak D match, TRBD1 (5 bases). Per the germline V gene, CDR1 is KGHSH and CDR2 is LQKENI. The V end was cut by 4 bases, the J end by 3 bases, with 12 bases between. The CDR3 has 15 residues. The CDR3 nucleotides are TGTGCCAGCTCACGACGACAGCCCTCTAATGAAAAACTGTTTTTT. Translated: CASSRRQPSNEKLFF.

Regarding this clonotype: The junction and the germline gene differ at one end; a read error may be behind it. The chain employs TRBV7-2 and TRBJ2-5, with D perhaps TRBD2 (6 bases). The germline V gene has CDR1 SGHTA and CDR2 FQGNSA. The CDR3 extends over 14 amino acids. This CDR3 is CASSLASRLETQHF. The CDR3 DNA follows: TGTGCCAGCAGCTTAGCGTCGAGACTAGAGACCCAGCACTTC.

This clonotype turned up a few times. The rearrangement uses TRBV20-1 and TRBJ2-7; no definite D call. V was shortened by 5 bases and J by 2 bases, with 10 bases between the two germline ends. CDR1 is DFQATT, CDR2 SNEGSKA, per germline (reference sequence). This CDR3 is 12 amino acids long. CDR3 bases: TGCAGTGCTCGGTTATTGGCCTACGAGCAGTACTTC. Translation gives CSARLLAYEQYF.

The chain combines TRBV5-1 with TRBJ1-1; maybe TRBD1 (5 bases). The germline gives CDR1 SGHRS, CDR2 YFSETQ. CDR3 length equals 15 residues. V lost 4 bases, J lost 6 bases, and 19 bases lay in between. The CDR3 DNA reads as TGCGCCAGCAGCACTCTTGCAGGGTTTGGGGCTGAAGCTTTCTTT. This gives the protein CASSTLAGFGAEAFF.

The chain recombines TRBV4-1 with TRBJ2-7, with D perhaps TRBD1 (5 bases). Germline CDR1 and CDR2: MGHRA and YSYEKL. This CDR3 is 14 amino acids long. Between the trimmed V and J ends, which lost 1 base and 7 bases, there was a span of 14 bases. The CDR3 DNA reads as TGCGCCAGCAGCCAAGTGGGCCAGGGTGTGGAGCAGTACTTC. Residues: CASSQVGQGVEQYF.

In DNA form, the CDR3 reads TGCAGTGCCTCGATAGGGAGAGCTGATGAGCAGTTCTTC. This gives the protein CSASIGRADEQFF. The chain uses TRBV20-1 and TRBJ2-1; maybe TRBD2 (5 bases). The CDR3 has 13 residues. Per germline, CDR1 DFQATT and CDR2 SNEGSKA (reference sequence). V lost 6 bases and J 8 bases, leaving 17 bases between the germline ends.

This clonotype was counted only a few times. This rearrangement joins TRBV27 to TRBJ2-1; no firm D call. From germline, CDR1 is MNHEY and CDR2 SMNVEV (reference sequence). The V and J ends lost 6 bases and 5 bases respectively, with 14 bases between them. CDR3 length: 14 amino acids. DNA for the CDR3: TGTGCCAGCAGGAACCCTTACAGAAACAATGAGCAGTTCTTC. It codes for CASRNPYRNNEQFF.

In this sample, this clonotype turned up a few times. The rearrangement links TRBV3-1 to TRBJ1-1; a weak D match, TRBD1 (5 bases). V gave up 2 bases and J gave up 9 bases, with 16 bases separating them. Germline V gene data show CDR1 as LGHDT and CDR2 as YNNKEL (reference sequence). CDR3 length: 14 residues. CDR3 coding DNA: TGTGCCAGCAGCCAAAAGGAGGGGCTGTTAAAAGCTTTCTTT. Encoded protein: CASSQKEGLLKAFF.

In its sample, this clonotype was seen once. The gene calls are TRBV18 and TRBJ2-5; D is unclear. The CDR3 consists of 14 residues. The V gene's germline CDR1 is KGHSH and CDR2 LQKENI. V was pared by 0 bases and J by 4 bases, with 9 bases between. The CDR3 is CASSPPRGRETQYF. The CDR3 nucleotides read TGTGCCAGCTCACCACCGCGAGGAAGAGAGACCCAGTACTTC.

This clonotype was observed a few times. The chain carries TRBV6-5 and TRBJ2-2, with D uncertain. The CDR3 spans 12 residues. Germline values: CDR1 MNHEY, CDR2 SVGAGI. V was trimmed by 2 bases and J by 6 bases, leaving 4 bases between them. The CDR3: CASSYGAGELFF. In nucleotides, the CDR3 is TGTGCCAGCAGTTACGGGGCCGGGGAGCTGTTTTTT.